The 10 T cell receptor beta chains given below trace back to one sample, sequenced in a study of T cells after yellow fever vaccination. TCRdb processed the 5' RACE reads anew with MiXCR; each CDR3 protein has one entry. This sample has fewer than 400,000 distinct CDR3 sequences, with about 6% found just once. Source: PBMCs, taken 5 days after the yellow fever booster vaccination. The receptors come from a man aged 30 to 39 who received the YFV17D yellow fever vaccine.

This clonotype was seen at least ten times. The rearrangement links TRBV12-3 or TRBV12-4 to TRBJ2-1, with D unclear. Between the trimmed V and J ends, which lost 1 base and 9 bases, there was a span of 7 bases. This CDR3 has 12 amino acids. CDR3 loop: CASSLGPSEQFF. In nucleotides, the CDR3 is TGTGCCAGCAGTTTAGGGCCCAGTGAGCAGTTCTTC.

The chain couples TRBV10-3 to TRBJ1-6; TRBD1 matches 7 bases. From germline, CDR1 is ENHRY and CDR2 SYGVKD. The V and J ends lost 10 bases and 7 bases, in that order; junction bases with no gene match: 10. The length of the CDR3 is 14 residues. The CDR3 spells CATSLDRANSPLHF. The DNA of the CDR3 is TGTGCCACTTCGTTAGACAGGGCCAATTCACCCCTCCACTTT.

In its sample, this clonotype was seen many times. The gene calls are TRBV7-2 and TRBJ1-3, with D perhaps TRBD1 (5 bases). V lost 0 bases, J lost 0 bases, and 9 bases lay in between. In germline, CDR1 is SGHTA, CDR2 FQGNSA. CDR3 length equals 16 residues. CDR3 nucleotide sequence: TGTGCCAGCAGCTTAGCCTTAGGGGACTCTGGAAACACCATATATTTT. Its translation: CASSLALGDSGNTIYF.

This clonotype came up many times. The chain is built from TRBV20-1 and TRBJ2-7, with D perhaps matching TRBD2 (5 bases). This CDR3 spans 13 amino acids. Trimming stripped 6 bases from V and 4 bases from J, with 16 bases between. CDR1 DFQATT and CDR2 SNEGSKA come from the germline V gene (reference sequence). The CDR3: CSAPGEGVYEQYF. The CDR3 region has the DNA TGCAGTGCCCCTGGAGAGGGTGTTTACGAGCAGTACTTC.

Only a few counts were recorded for this clonotype. The chain employs TRBV3-1 and TRBJ2-2; D is possibly TRBD2 (5 bases). The CDR3 spans 14 residues. Per the germline V gene, CDR1 is LGHDT and CDR2 is YNNKEL (reference sequence). V lost 7 bases and J lost 6, with 15 bases in between. CDR3 sequence reads: CASKETIVPGELFF. The DNA of the CDR3 is TGTGCCAGCAAGGAGACTATTGTACCCGGGGAGCTGTTTTTT.

At least ten counts were recorded for this clonotype. The chain joins TRBV30 to TRBJ2-7, with 8 bases aligning to TRBD1. Germline CDR1 GTSNPN, CDR2 SVGIG (reference sequence). V lost 3 bases to trimming and J lost 6 bases; unmatched junction nucleotides: 13. This CDR3 spans 15 amino acids. The chain's CDR3 is CAWRPRTGSFSEQYF. The CDR3 DNA is TGTGCCTGGAGACCCCGGACAGGGAGTTTCTCCGAGCAGTACTTC.

This clonotype was seen at least ten times. The rearrangement links TRBV7-2 to TRBJ2-3; 13 bases are shared with TRBD2. J gave up 6 bases and V 4 bases, and 7 bases lay outside the gene matches. CDR3 length equals 16 residues. From germline, CDR1 is SGHTA and CDR2 FQGNSA. The CDR3 sequence is CASSSRTSGRGDTQYF. The CDR3 bases are TGTGCCAGCAGCTCTCGGACTAGCGGGAGAGGGGATACGCAGTATTTT.

This clonotype was seen a few times. The genes are TRBV20-1 and TRBJ2-1; 12 positions agree with TRBD2. Per the germline V gene, CDR1 is DFQATT and CDR2 is SNEGSKA (reference sequence). V shed 1 base, J shed 9 bases, and the junction held 10 bases outside the gene matches. The CDR3 has 16 residues. The CDR3 DNA is TGCAGTGCTAGAGCCCCTCGACTAGCGGGAGATGGTGAGCAGTTCTTC. As protein: CSARAPRLAGDGEQFF.

In its sample, this clonotype was seen many times. The J gene is TRBJ2-1, the V gene TRBV7-6; 11 nucleotides match TRBD2. Trimming cost V 8 bases and J 4 bases; bases outside gene matches: 7. Germline V lookup: CDR1 SGHVS, CDR2 FNYEAQ. The CDR3 is 15 residues long. In nucleotides, the CDR3 is TGTGCCAGCGCAGTAGCGGGAGGGCCTTACAATGAGCAGTTCTTC. It translates to CASAVAGGPYNEQFF.

This clonotype was detected a few times. The chain is built from TRBV5-1 and TRBJ2-7; D is possibly TRBD1 (5 bases). This CDR3 comprises 16 residues. The ends were cut back, 0 bases at V and 6 bases at J, with 19 bases in the middle. CDR1 and CDR2 (germline): SGHRS, YFSETQ. The CDR3 region has the DNA TGCGCCAGCAGCTTGGAGGGCCAGTTTGGGGCCACCGAGCAGTACTTC. Protein: CASSLEGQFGATEQYF.